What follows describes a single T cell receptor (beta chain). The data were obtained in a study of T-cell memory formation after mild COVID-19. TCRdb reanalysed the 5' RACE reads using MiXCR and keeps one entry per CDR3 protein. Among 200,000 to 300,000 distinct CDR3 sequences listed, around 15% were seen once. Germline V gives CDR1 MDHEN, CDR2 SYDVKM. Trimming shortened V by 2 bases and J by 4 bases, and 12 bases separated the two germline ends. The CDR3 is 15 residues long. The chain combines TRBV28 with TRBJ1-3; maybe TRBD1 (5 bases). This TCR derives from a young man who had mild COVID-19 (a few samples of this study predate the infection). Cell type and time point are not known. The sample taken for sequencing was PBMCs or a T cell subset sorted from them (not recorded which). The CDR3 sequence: CASSLAGSGGNTIYF. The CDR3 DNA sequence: TGTGCCAGCAGTTTAGCAGGGAGTGGGGGAAACACCATATATTTT. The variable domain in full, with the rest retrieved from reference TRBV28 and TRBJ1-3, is DVKVTQSSRYLVKRTGEKVFLECVQDMDHENMFWYRQDPGLGLRLIYFSYDVKMKEKGDIPEGYSVSREKKERFSLILESASTNQTSMYLCASSLAGSGGNTIYFGEGSWLTVV.